The 17 T cell receptor beta chains below all came from one sample that was sequenced in a study of blood T cell repertoires in COVID-19. Assay: immunoSEQ multiplex PCR; the TCRdb copy retains only in-frame clones and omits some. The table records about 210,000 clones, around 87% of them present only once. The sample comprised PBMCs or T cells enriched from blood (not recorded which). These receptors originate from a man aged 25-45 years in a cohort exposed to, infected with or recovered from COVID-19 (not recorded which).

This chain connects TRBV2 to TRBJ2-1; a possible D gene is TRBD1 (7 bases). Trimming shortened V by 2 bases and J by 0 bases, and 11 bases separated the two germline ends. The CDR3 covers 16 residues. In germline, CDR1 is SNHLY, CDR2 FYNNEI. CDR3: CASSEQGGDSYNEQFF. The DNA for the CDR3 is TGTGCCAGCAGTGAACAGGGGGGAGACTCCTACAATGAGCAGTTCTTC.

The V call is TRBV2, the J call TRBJ2-7, with a weak D call TRBD1 (6 bases). The CDR3 has 14 amino acids. Germline CDR1 reads SNHLY; CDR2 reads FYNNEI. The ends were cut back, 3 bases at V and 6 bases at J, with 15 bases in the middle. The CDR3 sequence: CASSDAVVRGEQYF. The CDR3 DNA sequence: TGTGCCAGCAGTGATGCGGTGGTCAGGGGCGAGCAGTACTTC.

This chain connects TRBV27 to TRBJ1-1; TRBD1 aligns across 10 bases. The V gene's germline CDR1 is MNHEY and CDR2 SMNVEV (reference sequence). CDR3 size: 14 residues. The V segment lost 4 bases and the J segment 5 bases; nucleotides outside the gene matches: 4. The CDR3 loop reads CASSSRQGATEAFF. The CDR3 nucleotides are TGTGCCAGCAGTTCTAGACAGGGGGCGACTGAAGCTTTCTTT.

The chain employs TRBV24-1 and TRBJ2-3; 13 nucleotides agree with TRBD2. Germline V CDR1 and CDR2: KGHDR, SFDVKD. There are 15 residues in the CDR3. Unmatched junction bases numbered 5, after V lost 7 bases and J lost 5 bases. CDR3 nucleotides: TGTGCCACCAGCCGACTAGCGGGAGGTCTAGATACGCAGTATTTT. This encodes CATSRLAGGLDTQYF.

The genes are TRBV14 and TRBJ2-1, with a tentative D call TRBD2 (6 bases). V was cut by 0 bases and J by 0 bases, with 9 bases left in between. Per the germline V gene, CDR1 is SGHDN and CDR2 is FVKESK. The CDR3 contains 16 residues. The CDR3 coding sequence is TGTGCCAGCAGCCAAGATCCGGGGGTCTCCTACAATGAGCAGTTCTTC. It codes for CASSQDPGVSYNEQFF.

CDR3: CASGDNFSTDTQYF. The CDR3 coding sequence is TGTGCCAGCGGTGATAACTTTAGCACAGATACGCAGTATTTT. The genes are TRBV28 and TRBJ2-3; D remains ambiguous. Looked up from germline, CDR1 is MDHEN and CDR2 is SYDVKM. With 8 bases removed from V and 0 bases from J, the gap between germline ends came to 12 bases. This CDR3 spans 14 amino acids.

This chain joins TRBV9 and TRBJ1-1; maybe TRBD1 (6 bases). Trimming left V 3 bases short and J 6 bases short, with 12 bases between. The CDR3 consists of 13 residues. Germline CDR1 is SGDLS and CDR2 is YYNGEE. CDR3: CASSGQGYAEAFF. The CDR3 DNA sequence: TGTGCCAGCAGCGGCCAGGGGTATGCTGAAGCTTTCTTT. Drawing the rest from reference TRBV9 and TRBJ1-1, the complete variable domain is DSGVTQTPKHLITATGQRVTLRCSPRSGDLSVYWYQQSLDQGLQFLIQYYNGEERAKGNILERFSAQQFPDLHSELNLSSLELGDSALYFCASSGQGYAEAFFGQGTRLTVV.

CDR3 sequence: CASSLPGGWEQYF. The DNA for the CDR3 is TGCGCCAGCAGCTTGCCAGGGGGCTGGGAGCAGTACTTC. The rearrangement joins TRBV5-1 to TRBJ2-7; TRBD1 matches 8 bases. The germline V gene has CDR1 SGHRS and CDR2 YFSETQ. The CDR3 contains 13 residues. With V trimmed by 1 base and J by 7 bases, 4 bases remained unmatched.

This sequence joins TRBV9 and TRBJ2-4; 8 bases are shared with TRBD2. This CDR3 is 13 amino acids long. V shed 0 bases and J 10 bases; nucleotides not matched to a gene: 3. The germline gives CDR1 SGDLS, CDR2 YYNGEE. CDR3 DNA sequence: TGTGCCAGCAGCGTAGTGGGCGGGAGGATTCAGTACTTC. This sequence encodes CASSVVGGRIQYF. Full variable domain (remainder filled in from reference TRBV9 and TRBJ2-4): DSGVTQTPKHLITATGQRVTLRCSPRSGDLSVYWYQQSLDQGLQFLIQYYNGEERAKGNILERFSAQQFPDLHSELNLSSLELGDSALYFCASSVVGGRIQYFGAGTRLSVL.

The J gene is TRBJ1-2, the V gene TRBV24-1; D is unclear. V lost 6 bases, J lost 2 bases, and 15 bases lay in between. The CDR3 sequence is 15 residues long. Germline V lookup: CDR1 KGHDR, CDR2 SFDVKD. CDR3 region: CATSPGSTNNYGYTF. The DNA of the CDR3 is TGTGCCACCAGTCCCGGTTCCACGAACAACTATGGCTACACCTTC.

CDR3 region: CSVESGTSGNTIYF. The CDR3 nucleotides read TGCAGCGTTGAAAGCGGAACGTCTGGAAACACCATATATTTT. V usage is TRBV29-1 and J usage is TRBJ1-3; D not certain. This CDR3 has 14 residues. The ends were cut back, 2 bases at V and 1 base at J, with 9 bases in the middle. Germline V CDR1 and CDR2: SQVTM, ANQGSEA.

The chain combines TRBV7-3 with TRBJ2-3; D is ambiguous. Germline lookup yields CDR1 SGHTA and CDR2 FQGTGA. V was clipped by 2 bases and J by 6 bases, with 15 bases between them. The CDR3 extends over 15 amino acids. The CDR3 sequence is CASSLYSSVADTQYF. The CDR3 nucleotides are TGTGCCAGCAGCTTATATAGTAGTGTCGCGGATACGCAGTATTTT. The complete variable domain, with remaining parts taken from reference TRBV7-3 and TRBJ2-3, reads GAGVSQTPSNKVTEKGKYVELRCDPISGHTALYWYRQSLGQGPEFLIYFQGTGAADDSGLPNDRFFAVRPEGSVSTLKIQRTERGDSAVYLCASSLYSSVADTQYFGPGTRLTVL.

V usage is TRBV18 and J usage is TRBJ1-1; maybe TRBD1 (5 bases). CDR3 length: 16 amino acids. V lost 0 bases, J lost 5 bases, and 16 bases lay in between. Germline assignment: CDR1 KGHSH and CDR2 LQKENI. The CDR3 protein is CASSPPVGAAGTEAFF. CDR3 nucleotides: TGTGCCAGCTCACCACCAGTAGGGGCGGCAGGAACTGAAGCTTTCTTT.

The genes are TRBV10-3 and TRBJ1-5; D is unresolved. V shed 10 bases and J shed 0 bases, with 13 bases lying between them. CDR1 and CDR2 from the germline V gene are ENHRY and SYGVKD. The CDR3 is 14 residues long. CDR3 sequence: CATSAGDSNQPQHF. DNA of the CDR3: TGTGCCACAAGCGCGGGCGATAGCAATCAGCCCCAGCATTTT.

This clone was seen ten or more times. In the same sample, other DNA sequences code for this CDR3. The chain is built from TRBV5-4 and TRBJ2-7; TRBD1 is a possible D gene (5 bases). Germline V CDR1 and CDR2: SGHNT, YYREEE (reference sequence). The ends were cut back, 0 bases at V and 0 bases at J, with 10 bases in the middle. The CDR3 runs to 15 residues. The CDR3 reads CASSLDRWSSYEQYF. CDR3 DNA: TGTGCCAGCAGCTTGGACAGGTGGAGCTCCTACGAGCAGTACTTC.

This sequence joins TRBV19 and TRBJ2-3, with 7 positions matching TRBD2. The length of the CDR3 is 14 residues. Looked up from germline, CDR1 is LNHDA and CDR2 is SQIVND (reference sequence). With 3 bases clipped from V and 5 bases from J, the junction kept 5 bases outside the gene matches. CDR3 sequence (DNA): TGTGCCAGTAGTATGCGGGAGTGGGGAGATACGCAGTATTTT. Protein sequence: CASSMREWGDTQYF.

The J gene is TRBJ1-4, the V gene TRBV5-4; 8 nucleotides match TRBD1. Trimming at V came to 4 bases and at J to 8 bases, leaving 7 bases not matched to a gene. The CDR3 covers 14 residues. Germline V gene lookup returns CDR1 SGHNT and CDR2 YYREEE (reference sequence). The CDR3 DNA follows: TGTGCCAGCAGCCAGACAGGGGCGAGGGAAAAACTGTTTTTT. This codes for CASSQTGAREKLFF.